This entry is about one T cell receptor (beta chain). This specimen belongs to a study of graft-versus-host responses after intestinal transplantation. Profiling relied on immunoSEQ multiplex PCR, and the TCRdb table lists in-frame clones only, not all of them. Seen here are about 47,000 clones, 80% to 95% observed once, and the top ten hold 5% to 6.5%. Germline V gene data show CDR1 as LNHNV and CDR2 as YYDKDF (reference sequence). The CDR3 covers 16 residues. The V gene end was trimmed by 5 bases and the J gene end by 7 bases; junction bases not matched to a gene: 14. The gene calls are TRBV15 and TRBJ2-1; 7 bases agree with TRBD2. This sample comprised PBMCs, obtained about 790 days after a first intestinal transplant, on the day of a second. The clonotype comes from a human patient who received an intestinal transplant, so some T cells may come from the graft donor. The CDR3: CATSVSGLDFSNEQFF. The CDR3 nucleotides are TGTGCCACCAGCGTATCAGGACTAGACTTTTCTAATGAGCAGTTCTTC. Variable domain in full (rest from reference TRBV15 and TRBJ2-1): DAMVIQNPRYQVTQFGKPVTLSCSQTLNHNVMYWYQQKSSQAPKLLFHYYDKDFNNEADTPDNFQSRRPNTSFCFLDIRSPGLGDTAMYLCATSVSGLDFSNEQFFGPGTRLTVL.